This paragraph reports one T cell receptor beta chain. The data originate from a study of blood T cell repertoires in COVID-19. Study-wide context: The study drew acute and convalescent COVID-19 samples from the United States, Italy and Spain.

Generated by immunoSEQ multiplex PCR, the TCRdb table keeps only in-frame clones and is missing some. The sample holds 100,000 or so clones, 80% to 95% seen once. The germline V gene encodes CDR1 KGHDR and CDR2 SFDVKD. After removal of 6 bases from V and 5 bases from J, the junction contained 6 bases not matched to a gene. The CDR3 is 15 amino acids. The specimen sequenced was peripheral blood. This chain joins TRBV24-1 and TRBJ2-6, with 7 bases identical to TRBD2. The sequence came from a man aged 70-80 years with acute or convalescent COVID-19. The CDR3: CATSRSGGWANVLTF. The CDR3 DNA is TGTGCCACCAGTCGATCCGGGGGGTGGGCCAACGTCCTGACTTTC.